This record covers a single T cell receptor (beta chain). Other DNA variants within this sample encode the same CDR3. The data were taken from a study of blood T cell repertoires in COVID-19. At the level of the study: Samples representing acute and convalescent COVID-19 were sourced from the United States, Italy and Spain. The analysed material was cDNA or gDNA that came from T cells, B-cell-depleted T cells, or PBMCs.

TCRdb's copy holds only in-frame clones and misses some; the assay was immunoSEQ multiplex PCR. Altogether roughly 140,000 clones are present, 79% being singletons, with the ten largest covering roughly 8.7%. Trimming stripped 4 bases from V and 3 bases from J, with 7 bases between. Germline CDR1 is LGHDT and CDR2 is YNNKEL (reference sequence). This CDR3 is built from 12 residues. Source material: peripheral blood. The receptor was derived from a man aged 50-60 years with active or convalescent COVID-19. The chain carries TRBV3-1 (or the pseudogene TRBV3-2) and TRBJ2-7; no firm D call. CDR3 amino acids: CASSLLSYEQYF. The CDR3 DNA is TGTGCCAGCAGCCTCCTTAGCTACGAGCAGTACTTC.